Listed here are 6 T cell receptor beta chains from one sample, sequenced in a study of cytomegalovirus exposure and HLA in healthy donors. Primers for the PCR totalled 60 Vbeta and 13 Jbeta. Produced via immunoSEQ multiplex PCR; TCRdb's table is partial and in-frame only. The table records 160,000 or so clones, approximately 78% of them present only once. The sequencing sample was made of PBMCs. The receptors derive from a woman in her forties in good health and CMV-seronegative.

CDR3: CASSGNGGRAYNEQFF. Here the CDR3 DNA reads TGTGCCAGCAGCGGTAATGGGGGCCGCGCCTACAATGAGCAGTTCTTC. This sequence joins TRBV2 and TRBJ2-1, with TRBD1 as a possible D gene (6 bases). The germline CDR1 and CDR2 sequences are SNHLY and FYNNEI. The CDR3 contains 16 residues. Trimming shortened V by 6 bases and J by 2 bases, and 17 bases separated the two germline ends.

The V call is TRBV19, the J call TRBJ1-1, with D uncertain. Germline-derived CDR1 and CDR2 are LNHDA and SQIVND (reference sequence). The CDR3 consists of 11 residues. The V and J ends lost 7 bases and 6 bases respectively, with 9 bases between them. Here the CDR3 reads CASTGYPEAFF. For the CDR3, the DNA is TGTGCCAGTACGGGGTACCCTGAAGCTTTCTTT.

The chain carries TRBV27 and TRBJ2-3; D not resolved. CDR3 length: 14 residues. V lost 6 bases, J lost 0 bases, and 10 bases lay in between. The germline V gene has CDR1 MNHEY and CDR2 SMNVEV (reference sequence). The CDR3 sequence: CASRSPTSTDTQYF. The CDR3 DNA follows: TGTGCCAGCAGGAGTCCAACTAGCACAGATACGCAGTATTTT.

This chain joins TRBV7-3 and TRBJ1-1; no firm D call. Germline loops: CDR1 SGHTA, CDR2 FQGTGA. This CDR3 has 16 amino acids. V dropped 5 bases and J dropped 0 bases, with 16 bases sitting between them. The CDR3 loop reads CASSPRTDLMNTEAFF. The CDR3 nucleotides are TGTGCCAGCAGCCCGCGGACTGATCTGATGAACACTGAAGCTTTCTTT.

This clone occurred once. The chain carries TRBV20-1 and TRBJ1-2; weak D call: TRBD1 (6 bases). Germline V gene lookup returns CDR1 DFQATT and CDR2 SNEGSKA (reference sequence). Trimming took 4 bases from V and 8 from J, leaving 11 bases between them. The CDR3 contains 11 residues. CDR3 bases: TGCAGTGCTAAAAACAGGGCCGGCTACACCTTC. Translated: CSAKNRAGYTF.

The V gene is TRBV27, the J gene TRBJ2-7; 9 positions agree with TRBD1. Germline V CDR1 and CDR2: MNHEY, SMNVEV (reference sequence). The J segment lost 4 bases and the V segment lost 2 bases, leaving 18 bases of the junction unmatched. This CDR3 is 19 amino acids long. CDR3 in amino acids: CASSLGLFWGQGACYEQYF. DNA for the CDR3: TGTGCCAGCAGTTTAGGGTTATTCTGGGGACAGGGAGCATGTTACGAGCAGTACTTC.